This T cell receptor beta chain was observed in a study of monozygotic twins with inflammatory bowel disease. A word on this clonotype: Its cognate antigen is unknown.

TCRdb re-called the 5' RACE reads; one entry per CDR3 protein, DNA not given. Seen in this sample are approximately 390,000 distinct CDR3 sequences; the ten most common clones hold 2% to 3%. General study points: Healthy co-twins, by inverse Simpson, had higher TCRbeta diversity than their siblings with IBD. For IBD patients, clonotypes shared with others were fewer than for healthy twins, especially with disease activity.

This clonotype was obtained from a human donor with ulcerative colitis or Crohn's disease, or a healthy co-twin of an affected twin (not recorded which). Material: blood.

The CDR3 sequence is CSVEELGYGYTF. The chain has TRBV29-1 and TRBJ1-2. The CDR3 runs to 12 residues. Germline loops: CDR1 SQVTM, CDR2 ANQGSEA. Looking up the rest from reference TRBV29-1 and TRBJ1-2 gives the full variable domain: SAVISQKPSRDICQRGTSLTIQCQVDSQVTMMFWYRQQPGQSLTLIATANQGSEATYESGFVIDKFPISRPNLTFSTLTVSNMSPEDSSIYLCSVEELGYGYTFGSGTRLTVV.